This TCR beta chain was captured in a study of cytomegalovirus exposure and HLA in healthy donors. Across the whole study: The 120 validation repertoires, a later analysis reported, used the same platform as the roughly 700 repertoires from the first cohort.

While the first cohort had 650 to 850 subjects, the donors belonged to the separate validation cohort of roughly 130 subjects. Here immunoSEQ multiplex PCR was the method, and the copy in TCRdb shows in-frame clones only, minus some. The sample includes 90,000 or so clones, 85% of them seen just once. Trimming removed 2 bases from V and 4 bases from J, with 14 bases in between. CDR1 is MDHEN, CDR2 SYDVKM, per germline. The CDR3 runs 15 residues. Points on this clone: Its antigen is not identified.

Study-wide findings and caveats: One later analysis, an examination of the 100 to 150 validation repertoires, found that first-cohort TCR clusters tended to co-occur in them.

This TCR derives from a man between 18 and 29 years old in good health and CMV-seropositive. J is TRBJ1-2 and V is TRBV28; D is unclear. Sample: PBMCs. CDR3 bases: TGTGCCAGCAGTTTAGACACCTTGAACGGCTATGGCTACACCTTC. Protein product: CASSLDTLNGYGYTF.